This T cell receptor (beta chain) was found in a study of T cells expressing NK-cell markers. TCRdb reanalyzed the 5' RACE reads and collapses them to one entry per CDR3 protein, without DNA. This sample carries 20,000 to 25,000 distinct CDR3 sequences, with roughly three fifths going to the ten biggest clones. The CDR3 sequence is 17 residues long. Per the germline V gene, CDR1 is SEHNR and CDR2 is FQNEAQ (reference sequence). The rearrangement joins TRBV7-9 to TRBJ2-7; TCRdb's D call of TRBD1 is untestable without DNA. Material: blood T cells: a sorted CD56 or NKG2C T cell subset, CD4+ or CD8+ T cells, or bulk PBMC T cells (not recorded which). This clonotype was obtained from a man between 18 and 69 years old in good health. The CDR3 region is CASSLVVGTSTSYEQYF.